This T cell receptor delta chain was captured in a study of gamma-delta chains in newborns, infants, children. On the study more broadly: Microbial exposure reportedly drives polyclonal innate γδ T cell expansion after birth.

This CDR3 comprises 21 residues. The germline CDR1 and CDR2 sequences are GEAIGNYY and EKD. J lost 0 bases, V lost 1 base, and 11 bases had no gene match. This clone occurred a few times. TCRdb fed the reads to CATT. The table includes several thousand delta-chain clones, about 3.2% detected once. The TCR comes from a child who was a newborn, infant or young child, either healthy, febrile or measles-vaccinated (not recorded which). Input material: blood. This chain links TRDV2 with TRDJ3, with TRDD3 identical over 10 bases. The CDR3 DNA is TGTGCCTGTGACACGGGCTGGGGGATAGTAGAGCGCTCCTGGGACACCCGACAGATGTTTTTC. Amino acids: CACDTGWGIVERSWDTRQMFF.